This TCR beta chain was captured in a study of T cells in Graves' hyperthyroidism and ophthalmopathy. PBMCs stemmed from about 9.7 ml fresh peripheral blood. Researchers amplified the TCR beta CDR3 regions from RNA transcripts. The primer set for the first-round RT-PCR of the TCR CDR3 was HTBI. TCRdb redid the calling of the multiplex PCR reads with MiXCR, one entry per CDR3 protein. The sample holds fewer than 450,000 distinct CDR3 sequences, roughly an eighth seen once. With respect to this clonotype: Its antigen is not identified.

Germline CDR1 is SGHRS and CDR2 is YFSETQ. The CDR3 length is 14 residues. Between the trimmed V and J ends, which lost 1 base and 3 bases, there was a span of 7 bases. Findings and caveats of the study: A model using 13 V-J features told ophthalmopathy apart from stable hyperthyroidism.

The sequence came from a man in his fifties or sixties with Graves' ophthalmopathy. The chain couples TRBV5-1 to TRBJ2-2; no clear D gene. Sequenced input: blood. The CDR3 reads CASSLLEYTGELFF. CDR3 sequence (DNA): TGCGCCAGCAGCTTGCTGGAGTACACCGGGGAGCTGTTTTTT.